This TCR beta chain appears in the sequencing data of a study of blood T cell repertoires in COVID-19. As for the study in general: The cDNA or gDNA used as material had been derived from T cells, B-cell-depleted T cells, or PBMCs.

Profiling relied on immunoSEQ multiplex PCR, and the TCRdb table lists in-frame clones only, not all of them. The data hold roughly 280,000 clones, with around 90% observed a single time. During active infection, Seattle patients enrolled and were then monitored through disease. Unmatched junction bases numbered 13, after V lost 8 bases and J lost 11 bases. The germline V gene encodes CDR1 LNHDA and CDR2 SQIVND (reference sequence). The CDR3 totals 14 residues. The receptor comes from a woman aged 55-75 years with COVID-19, enrolled during active disease. The V and J genes are TRBV19 and TRBJ1-3, with 9 bases fitting TRBD1. Sequencing was done on a sample of peripheral blood. CDR3 sequence (DNA): TGTGCCAGTGGCCACAGGGGGCCGGCTGTGTCCATATATTTT. The encoded protein is CASGHRGPAVSIYF.